Reported below is one TCR beta chain. The data derive from a study of T cells in Graves' hyperthyroidism and ophthalmopathy. Based on clinical symptoms, serum thyroxine and TRAb, thyroid ultrasound and orbital computed tomography, diagnoses were reached. PBMCs were derived from around 10 ml fresh peripheral blood. From RNA transcripts, TCR beta CDR3 regions were amplified. TCR CDR3 underwent first-round RT-PCR with the HTBI primer set. TCRdb re-called the multiplex PCR reads with MiXCR, one entry per CDR3 protein. This sample has about 330,000 distinct CDR3 sequences, with roughly an eighth found just once. V was clipped by 6 bases and J by 0 bases, with 11 bases between them. Germline V gene data show CDR1 as MGHRA and CDR2 as YSYEKL. The CDR3 contains 15 residues.

The chain employs TRBV4-1 and TRBJ1-4; D not resolved. The clonotype was recovered from a woman aged 35 to 49 with Graves' ophthalmopathy. The specimen was blood. CDR3 DNA: TGCGCCAGCAGACTCGACGGCGCAACTAATGAAAAACTGTTTTTT. Protein sequence: CASRLDGATNEKLFF.